One and the same sample provided the 29 T cell receptor beta chains below, sequenced in a study of low-dose radiotherapy and immunotherapy resistance in tumors. Time point meaning: before trial treatment. TRAV- and TRBV-specific primers were used for first-strand cDNA, which covered alpha and beta chains. TCRs were put through approximately 20 PCR cycles of amplification with Phusion. A constant-region primer and the V-primer adapter served as the primer pair. Each CDR3 protein is one row after TCRdb ran MiXCR on the reads. Here the sample spans approximately 84,000 distinct CDR3 sequences, 18% being singletons. Source: PBMCs, taken before treatment. All receptors derive from a male donor with prostate cancer.

This clonotype was found many times. The gene calls are TRBV10-2 and TRBJ1-5; 8 bases match TRBD1. The CDR3 extends over 17 amino acids. Looked up from germline, CDR1 is WSHSY and CDR2 is SAAADI. V shed 4 bases, J shed 2 bases, and the junction held 10 bases outside the gene matches. Here the CDR3 reads CASSVRGPDRGNQPQHF. The CDR3 DNA reads as TGCGCCAGCAGTGTAAGGGGGCCGGACAGGGGCAATCAGCCCCAGCATTTT.

The chain is built from TRBV7-2 and TRBJ2-2, with D tentatively TRBD2 (7 bases). The CDR3 has 14 amino acids. V was cut by 8 bases and J by 5 bases, with 15 bases left in between. Per the germline V gene, CDR1 is SGHTA and CDR2 is FQGNSA. The CDR3, as DNA: TGTGCCAGCGGGGGCGGGGGCGGTACCGGGGAGCTGTTTTTT. Amino acid sequence: CASGGGGGTGELFF.

This clonotype was detected many times. The rearrangement uses TRBV29-1 and TRBJ2-7; 9 bases are shared with TRBD1. Losses at the gene ends were 5 bases for V and 1 base for J; bases not matched to a gene: 6. The CDR3 is 14 amino acids. Germline CDR1 SQVTM, CDR2 ANQGSEA. The CDR3: CSVRGDRVSYEQYF. CDR3 bases: TGCAGCGTTCGCGGGGACAGGGTGTCCTACGAGCAGTACTTC.

Comment on this clonotype: A read error is the likely source, as a far larger clone sits one nucleotide away. The chain employs TRBV11-2 and TRBJ2-1; 12 bases line up with TRBD1. The germline CDR1 and CDR2 sequences are SGHAT and FQNNGV. CDR3 length: 15 residues. After removal of 5 bases from V and 10 bases from J, the junction contained 9 bases not matched to a gene. Written as DNA, the CDR3 is TGTGCCAGCAGCGCGGCCGGGACAGGGGGCTACGAGCAGTTCTTC. Translation gives CASSAAGTGGYEQFF.

This clonotype was detected many times. The rearrangement links TRBV6-2 or TRBV6-3 to TRBJ2-2, with a weak D call TRBD2 (5 bases). Germline assignment: CDR1 MNHEY and CDR2 SVGEGT. CDR3 length: 13 amino acids. V lost 6 bases and J 6 bases, leaving 11 bases between the germline ends. The CDR3 protein is CASRTSGPGELFF. The CDR3 bases are TGTGCCAGCAGAACTAGTGGTCCCGGGGAGCTGTTTTTT.

J is TRBJ2-1 and V is TRBV24-1; D gene ambiguous. The CDR3 contains 12 residues. Germline CDR1 and CDR2: KGHDR and SFDVKD. V was clipped by 1 base and J by 9 bases, with 6 bases between them. CDR3 in DNA: TGTGCCACCAGTGATTTTGGCGGTGAGCAGTTCTTC. This codes for CATSDFGGEQFF.

The chain carries TRBV6-8 and TRBJ1-1; 9 bases align to TRBD1. V shed 6 bases, J shed 4 bases, and the junction held 9 bases outside the gene matches. This CDR3 is built from 15 residues. Per germline, CDR1 MNHGY and CDR2 SAAAGT. The CDR3 DNA reads as TGTGCCAGCAGGCCTTACAGGGGGCTTCGCACTGAAGCTTTCTTT. This encodes CASRPYRGLRTEAFF.

This clonotype was recorded many times. The chain carries TRBV11-2 and TRBJ1-5, with 10 bases aligning to TRBD1. Germline CDR1 reads SGHAT; CDR2 reads FQNNGV. The CDR3 has 15 residues. J lost 2 bases, V lost 8 bases, and 6 bases had no gene match. The CDR3 DNA reads TGTGCCAGCGCTAGGGGGACAGGGGGCAATCAGCCCCAGCATTTT. It translates to CASARGTGGNQPQHF.

This clonotype was detected ten times or more. V usage is TRBV10-3 and J usage is TRBJ2-2; weak D call: TRBD1 (5 bases). This CDR3 region has 11 residues. With 10 bases removed from V and 6 bases from J, the gap between germline ends came to 9 bases. Germline V gene data show CDR1 as ENHRY and CDR2 as SYGVKD. The DNA for the CDR3 is TGTGCCACCCAGGGTTCCGGGGAGCTGTTTTTT. It is translated as CATQGSGELFF.

This clonotype showed up many times. The chain combines TRBV5-8 with TRBJ1-1, with 7 bases lining up with TRBD1. V lost 3 bases to trimming and J lost 3 bases; unmatched junction nucleotides: 5. The V gene's germline CDR1 is SGHTS and CDR2 YDEGEE. The CDR3 is made up of 14 amino acids. The CDR3 loop is CASSWGQIDTEAFF. Here the CDR3 DNA reads TGTGCCAGCAGCTGGGGACAGATAGACACTGAAGCTTTCTTT.

This clonotype came up many times. The chain recombines TRBV9 with TRBJ2-1; unclear D gene. V gave up 4 bases and J gave up 1 base, with 9 bases separating them. Germline CDR1 reads SGDLS; CDR2 reads YYNGEE. The CDR3 extends over 14 amino acids. The CDR3 DNA follows: TGTGCCAGCAGCTCCGACGAATCCTACAATGAGCAGTTCTTC. This encodes CASSSDESYNEQFF.

This clonotype was seen ten or more times. The V and J genes are TRBV7-9 and TRBJ2-5, with D perhaps matching TRBD1 or TRBD2 (6 bases each). V was trimmed by 1 base and J by 1 base, leaving 13 bases between them. Per germline, CDR1 SEHNR and CDR2 FQNEAQ (reference sequence). The CDR3 has 16 residues. In DNA, the CDR3 is TGTGCCAGCAGCTTAGGGGGGCACGGGGGCCAAGAGACCCAGTACTTC. This codes for CASSLGGHGGQETQYF.

This clonotype has a count of ten or more. The chain couples TRBV3-1 to TRBJ2-1; 12 nucleotides line up with TRBD2. J gave up 8 bases and V 5 bases, and 10 bases lay outside the gene matches. The CDR3 consists of 16 residues. Germline V gene lookup returns CDR1 LGHDT and CDR2 YNNKEL (reference sequence). The CDR3: CASSARTSGGRYEQFF. The CDR3 DNA reads as TGTGCCAGCAGCGCCAGAACTAGCGGGGGGAGGTATGAGCAGTTCTTC.

This clonotype occurred many times. V is TRBV6-1 and J is TRBJ2-7; 10 bases match TRBD2. Trimming at V came to 2 bases and at J to 7 bases, leaving 8 bases not matched to a gene. This CDR3 region has 15 residues. Germline CDR1 is MNHNS and CDR2 is SASEGT. CDR3 nucleotides: TGTGCCAGCAGTGAAAGGAGCGGGGGGGTTCGGGAGCAGTACTTC. It translates to CASSERSGGVREQYF.

This clonotype was seen at least ten times. The rearrangement links TRBV27 to TRBJ1-1; D uncertain. The CDR3 has 15 residues. Trimming took off 0 bases at V and 4 bases at J, with 12 bases between the two ends. Germline lookup yields CDR1 MNHEY and CDR2 SMNVEV (reference sequence). The DNA of the CDR3 is TGTGCCAGCAGTTTATCGTGGGGAGGCATCACTGAAGCTTTCTTT. This codes for CASSLSWGGITEAFF.

This clonotype was counted ten times or more. The V call is TRBV5-1, the J call TRBJ2-7, with a tentative D call TRBD1 (6 bases). CDR1 is SGHRS, CDR2 YFSETQ, per germline. The CDR3 runs 14 residues. Between the trimmed V and J ends, which lost 4 bases and 2 bases, there was a span of 13 bases. For the CDR3, the DNA is TGCGCCAGCAGCCGCGAACAGGGTACCTACGAGCAGTACTTC. Its translation is CASSREQGTYEQYF.

This clonotype was recorded at least ten times. The chain employs TRBV20-1 and TRBJ2-5, with D perhaps TRBD1 or TRBD2 (5 bases each). V lost 5 bases to trimming and J lost 7 bases, with 17 bases between them. Germline V CDR1 and CDR2: DFQATT, SNEGSKA (reference sequence). The CDR3 extends over 13 amino acids. The CDR3 reads CSAALGAGGTQYF. The CDR3 bases are TGCAGTGCTGCCCTCGGGGCTGGGGGGACCCAGTACTTC.

CDR3 nucleotides: TGTGCCAGCAGTTCCGTTATCGGGAGCTCTGGGGCCAACGTCCTGACTTTC. Residues: CASSSVIGSSGANVLTF. The chain joins TRBV6-2 or TRBV6-3 to TRBJ2-6, with a weak D call TRBD2 (6 bases). Germline V gene data show CDR1 as MNHEY and CDR2 as SVGEGT. The CDR3 is 17 amino acids. V was trimmed by 4 bases and J by 0 bases, leaving 13 bases between them.

This clonotype was seen ten or more times. This chain connects TRBV5-4 to TRBJ2-3; 9 bases map to TRBD2. Germline V gives CDR1 SGHNT, CDR2 YYREEE (reference sequence). The CDR3 extends over 18 amino acids. Unmatched junction bases numbered 13, after V lost 4 bases and J lost 1 base. In DNA form, the CDR3 reads TGTGCCAGCAGCGCCCGCGGCGGGGGGGCCGTCGGCACAGATACGCAGTATTTT. Its translation is CASSARGGGAVGTDTQYF.

Notes on this clonotype: With only one base between it and a far larger clone, this is likely a read error. The chain is built from TRBV12-3 or TRBV12-4 and TRBJ2-1; D ambiguous. CDR3 length equals 13 residues. The ends were cut back, 7 bases at V and 10 bases at J, with 17 bases in the middle. The CDR3 DNA sequence: TGTGCCAGCAAAGACACCACCTCCTACGAGCAGTTCTTC. Its translation: CASKDTTSYEQFF.

This clonotype was seen ten or more times. The chain recombines TRBV5-1 with TRBJ2-7, with 8 bases aligning to TRBD1. Germline trimming cut 4 bases from V and 4 bases from J; bases unmatched to any gene: 13. Germline V gene data show CDR1 as SGHRS and CDR2 as YFSETQ. The CDR3 length is 16 residues. The CDR3 reads CASSGRDRHSRYEQYF. The CDR3 DNA reads as TGCGCCAGCAGCGGCCGGGACAGGCATTCTCGTTACGAGCAGTACTTC.

In this sample, this clonotype turned up many times. The gene calls are TRBV30 and TRBJ2-1, with TRBD2 matching over 10 bases. The V segment lost 2 bases and the J segment 4 bases; nucleotides outside the gene matches: 8. The CDR3 runs 16 residues. Germline V gene lookup returns CDR1 GTSNPN and CDR2 SVGIG (reference sequence). CDR3 amino acids: CAWSIYSGGSYNEQFF. For the CDR3, the DNA is TGTGCCTGGAGTATCTATAGCGGGGGGTCTTACAATGAGCAGTTCTTC.

This clonotype has at least ten counts. V is TRBV4-2 and J is TRBJ2-7, with TRBD2 matching over 16 bases. There are 17 residues in the CDR3. The V and J ends lost 4 bases and 9 bases, in that order; junction bases with no gene match: 12. Germline V gene data show CDR1 as LGHNA and CDR2 as YNFKEQ. CDR3 residues: CASSPRPGTSGGDVQYF. The CDR3 DNA is TGTGCCAGCAGCCCGCGCCCTGGGACTAGCGGGGGGGATGTGCAGTACTTC.

This clonotype was seen just once. This sequence may be a read error, since a much larger clone differs from it by one base. The V gene is TRBV7-9, the J gene TRBJ2-7; 12 nucleotides line up with TRBD2. The CDR3 extends over 19 amino acids. Germline V gene lookup returns CDR1 SEHNR and CDR2 FQNEAQ (reference sequence). After removal of 5 bases from V and 3 bases from J, the junction contained 17 bases not matched to a gene. The CDR3 loop is CASSARYSGLAGPLYEQYF. The CDR3 region has the DNA TGTGCCAGCAGCGCCCGGTACAGCGGACTAGCGGGGCCCCTCTACGAGCAGTACTTC.

The V call is TRBV7-2, the J call TRBJ2-2; 10 bases are a match to TRBD2. The CDR3 consists of 16 residues. Germline CDR1 and CDR2: SGHTA and FQGNSA. V lost 5 bases, J lost 1 base, and 4 bases stayed unmatched. CDR3 nucleotides: TGTGCCAGCAGCAGGACTAGCGGACAGAACACCGGGGAGCTGTTTTTT. It translates to CASSRTSGQNTGELFF.

The sample holds many counts of this clonotype. The chain combines TRBV11-2 with TRBJ2-2; no clear D. The CDR3 loop spans 12 amino acids. Trimming cost V 4 bases and J 6 bases, with 6 bases left between them. Germline V lookup: CDR1 SGHAT, CDR2 FQNNGV. CDR3 sequence reads: CASSYPPGELFF. The CDR3 region has the DNA TGTGCCAGCAGCTACCCCCCCGGGGAGCTGTTTTTT.

This clonotype was counted at least ten times. The chain is built from TRBV12-3 or TRBV12-4 and TRBJ1-5, with 8 bases matching TRBD1. V lost 3 bases and J lost 2; bases outside the gene matches: 0. The CDR3 spans 14 residues. The CDR3 sequence: CASSLTGGNQPQHF. As DNA, the CDR3 is TGTGCCAGCAGTTTGACAGGGGGCAATCAGCCCCAGCATTTT.

The gene calls are TRBV29-1 and TRBJ2-3; 8 bases match TRBD2. The CDR3 is made up of 13 amino acids. With V trimmed by 7 bases and J by 2 bases, 5 bases remained unmatched. Germline values: CDR1 SQVTM, CDR2 ANQGSEA. The CDR3 nucleotides read TGCAGCGCCCGGCGGGGGGCCACAGATACGCAGTATTTT. Encoded protein: CSARRGATDTQYF.

A word on this clonotype: At one end, the junction sequence differs from germline, possibly due to a read error. The rearrangement links TRBV18 to TRBJ1-1, with a weak D call TRBD1 (5 bases). The CDR3 sequence is 14 residues long. The germline gives CDR1 KGHSH, CDR2 LQKENI. The CDR3 here is CASSTDGTNAEAFF. The CDR3 DNA is TGTGCCAGCTCAACAGATGGGACGAACGCTGAAGCTTTCTTT. The complete variable domain, with remaining parts taken from reference TRBV18 and TRBJ1-1, reads NAGVMQNPRHLVRRRGQEARLRCSPMKGHSHVYWYRQLPEEGLKFMVYLQKENIIDESGMPKERFSAEFPKEGPSILRIQQVVRGDSAAYFCASSTDGTNAEAFFGQGTRLTVV.